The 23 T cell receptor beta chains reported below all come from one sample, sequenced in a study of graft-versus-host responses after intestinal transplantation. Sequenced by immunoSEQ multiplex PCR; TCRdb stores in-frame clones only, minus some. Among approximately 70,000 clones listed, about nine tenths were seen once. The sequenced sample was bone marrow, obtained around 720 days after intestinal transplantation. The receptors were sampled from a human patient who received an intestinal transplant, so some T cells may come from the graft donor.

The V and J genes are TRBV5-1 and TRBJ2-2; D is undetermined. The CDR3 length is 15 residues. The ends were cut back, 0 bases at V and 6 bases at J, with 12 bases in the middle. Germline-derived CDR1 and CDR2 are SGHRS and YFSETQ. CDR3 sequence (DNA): TGCGCCAGCAGCTTGGGGGCAAAACGGCCCGGGGAGCTGTTTTTT. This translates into CASSLGAKRPGELFF.

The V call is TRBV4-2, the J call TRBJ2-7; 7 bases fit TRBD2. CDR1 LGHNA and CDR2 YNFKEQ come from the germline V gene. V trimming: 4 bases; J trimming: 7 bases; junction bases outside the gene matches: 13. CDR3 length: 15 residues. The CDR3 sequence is CASSLNGGGAGEQYF. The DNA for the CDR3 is TGTGCCAGCAGCCTAAATGGGGGAGGGGCGGGGGAGCAGTACTTC.

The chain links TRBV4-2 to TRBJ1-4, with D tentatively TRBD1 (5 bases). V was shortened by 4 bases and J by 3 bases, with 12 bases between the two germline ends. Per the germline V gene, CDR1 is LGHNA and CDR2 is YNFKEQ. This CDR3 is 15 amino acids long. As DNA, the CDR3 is TGTGCCAGCAGCCTGCTACAGGAAGCTAATGAAAAACTGTTTTTT. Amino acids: CASSLLQEANEKLFF.

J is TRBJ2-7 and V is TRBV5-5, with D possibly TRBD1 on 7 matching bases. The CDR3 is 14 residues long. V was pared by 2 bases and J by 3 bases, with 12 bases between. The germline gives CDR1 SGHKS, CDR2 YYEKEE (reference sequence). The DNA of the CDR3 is TGTGCCAGCAGCTTCGGGGGACAGATCTACGAGCAGTACTTC. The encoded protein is CASSFGGQIYEQYF.

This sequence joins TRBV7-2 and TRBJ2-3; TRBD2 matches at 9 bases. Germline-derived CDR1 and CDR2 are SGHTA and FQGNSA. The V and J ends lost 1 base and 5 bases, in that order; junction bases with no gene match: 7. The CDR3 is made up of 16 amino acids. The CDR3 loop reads CASSLVLAGPGDTQYF. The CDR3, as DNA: TGTGCCAGCAGCTTAGTGCTAGCGGGGCCGGGAGATACGCAGTATTTT.

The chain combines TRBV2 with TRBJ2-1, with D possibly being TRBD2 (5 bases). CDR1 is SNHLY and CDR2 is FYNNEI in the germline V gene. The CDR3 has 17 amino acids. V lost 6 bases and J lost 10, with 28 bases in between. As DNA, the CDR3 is TGTGCCAGCAGCCCCAGCCTACTAGTGTCCCCATCAGGAGAGCAGTTCTTC. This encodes CASSPSLLVSPSGEQFF.

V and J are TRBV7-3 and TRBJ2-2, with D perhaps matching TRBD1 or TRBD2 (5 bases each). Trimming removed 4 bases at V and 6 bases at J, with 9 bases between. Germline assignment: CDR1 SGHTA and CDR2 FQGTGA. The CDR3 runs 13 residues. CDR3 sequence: CASSSEGSGELFF. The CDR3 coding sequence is TGTGCCAGCAGCTCCGAGGGGTCCGGGGAGCTGTTTTTT. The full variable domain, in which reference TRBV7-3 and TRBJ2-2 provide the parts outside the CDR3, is GAGVSQTPSNKVTEKGKYVELRCDPISGHTALYWYRQSLGQGPEFLIYFQGTGAADDSGLPNDRFFAVRPEGSVSTLKIQRTERGDSAVYLCASSSEGSGELFFGEGSRLTVL.

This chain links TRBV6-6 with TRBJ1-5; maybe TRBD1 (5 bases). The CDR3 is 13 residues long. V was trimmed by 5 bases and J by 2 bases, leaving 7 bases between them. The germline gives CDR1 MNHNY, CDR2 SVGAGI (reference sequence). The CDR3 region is CASSAQGNQPQHF. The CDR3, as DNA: TGTGCCAGCAGTGCACAGGGCAATCAGCCCCAGCATTTT.

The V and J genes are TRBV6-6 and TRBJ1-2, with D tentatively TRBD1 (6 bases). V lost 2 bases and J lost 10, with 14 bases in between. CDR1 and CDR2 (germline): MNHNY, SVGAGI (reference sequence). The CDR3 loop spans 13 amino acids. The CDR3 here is CASSYSAGQHYTF. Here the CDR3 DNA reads TGTGCCAGCAGTTACAGCGCTGGACAGCACTACACCTTC.

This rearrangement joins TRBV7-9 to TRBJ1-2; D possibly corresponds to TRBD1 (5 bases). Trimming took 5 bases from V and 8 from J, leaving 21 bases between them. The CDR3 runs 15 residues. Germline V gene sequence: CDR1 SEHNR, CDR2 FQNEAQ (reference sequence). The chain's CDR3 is CASSRRTTGIEGYTF. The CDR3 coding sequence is TGTGCCAGCAGCCGCCGGACAACTGGAATTGAGGGCTACACCTTC.

The CDR3 loop is CASSSPKGGNEKLFF. In nucleotides, the CDR3 is TGTGCCAGCAGTTCCCCGAAGGGGGGGAATGAAAAACTGTTTTTT. The chain has TRBV6-5 and TRBJ1-4, with D perhaps matching TRBD1 (6 bases). The V gene lost 4 bases and the J gene lost 5 bases, with 14 bases spanning the gap. CDR3 length equals 15 residues. Per germline, CDR1 MNHEY and CDR2 SVGAGI.

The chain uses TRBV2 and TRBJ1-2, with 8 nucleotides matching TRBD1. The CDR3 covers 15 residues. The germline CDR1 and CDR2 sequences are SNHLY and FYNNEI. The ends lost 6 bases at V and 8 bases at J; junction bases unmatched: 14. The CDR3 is CASSVHGQGYKGYTF. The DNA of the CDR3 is TGTGCCAGCAGCGTCCATGGACAGGGCTATAAGGGCTACACCTTC. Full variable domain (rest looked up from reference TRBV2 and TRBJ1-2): EPEVTQTPSHQVTQMGQEVILRCVPISNHLYFYWYRQILGQKVEFLVSFYNNEISEKSEIFDDQFSVERPDGSNFTLKIRSTKLEDSAMYFCASSVHGQGYKGYTFGSGTRLTVV.

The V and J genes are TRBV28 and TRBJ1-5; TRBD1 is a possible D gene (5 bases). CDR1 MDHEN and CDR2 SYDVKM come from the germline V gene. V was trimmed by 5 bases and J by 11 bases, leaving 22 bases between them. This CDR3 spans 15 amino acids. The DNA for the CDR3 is TGTGCCAGCAGTCCGCGGGACCTCGCCTTGAGTGCCCAGCATTTT. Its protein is CASSPRDLALSAQHF.

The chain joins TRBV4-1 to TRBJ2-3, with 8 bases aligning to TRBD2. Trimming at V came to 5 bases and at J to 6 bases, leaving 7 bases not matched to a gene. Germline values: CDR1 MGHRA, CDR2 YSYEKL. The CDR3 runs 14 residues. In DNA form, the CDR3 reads TGCGCCAGCAGCATATTACCGGGAGGGGATACGCAGTATTTT. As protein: CASSILPGGDTQYF.

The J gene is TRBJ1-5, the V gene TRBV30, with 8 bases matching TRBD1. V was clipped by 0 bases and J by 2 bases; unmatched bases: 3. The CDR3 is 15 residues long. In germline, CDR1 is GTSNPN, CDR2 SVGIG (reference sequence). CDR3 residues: CAWSVQDRGNQPQHF. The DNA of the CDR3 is TGTGCCTGGAGTGTACAGGACAGGGGCAATCAGCCCCAGCATTTT.

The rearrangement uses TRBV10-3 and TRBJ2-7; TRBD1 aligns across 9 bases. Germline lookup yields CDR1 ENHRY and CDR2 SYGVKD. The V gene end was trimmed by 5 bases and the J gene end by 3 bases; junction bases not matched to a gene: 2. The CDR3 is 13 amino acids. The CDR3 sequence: CAISPGQGYEQYF. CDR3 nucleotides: TGTGCCATCAGTCCGGGACAGGGCTACGAGCAGTACTTC.

CDR3 sequence: CSRCRKTGTANYGYTF. For the CDR3, the DNA is TGCAGCCGTTGTCGGAAGACCGGGACAGCTAACTATGGCTACACCTTC. The chain couples TRBV29-1 to TRBJ1-2; TRBD1 matches at 7 bases. The CDR3 totals 16 residues. V gave up 8 bases and J gave up 0 bases; unmatched junction bases: 15. Germline CDR1 is SQVTM and CDR2 is ANQGSEA.

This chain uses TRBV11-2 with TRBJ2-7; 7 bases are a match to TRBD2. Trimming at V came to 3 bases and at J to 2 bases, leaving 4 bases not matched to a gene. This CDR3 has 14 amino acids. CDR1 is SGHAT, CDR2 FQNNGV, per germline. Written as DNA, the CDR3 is TGTGCCAGCAGCTTTGGGGGAGGGACCTACGAGCAGTACTTC. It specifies CASSFGGGTYEQYF.

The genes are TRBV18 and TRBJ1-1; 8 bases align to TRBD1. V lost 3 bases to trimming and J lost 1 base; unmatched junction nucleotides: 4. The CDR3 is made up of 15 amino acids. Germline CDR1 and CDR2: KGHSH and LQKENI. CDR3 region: CASSPTGGENTEAFF. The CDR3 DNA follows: TGTGCCAGCTCACCCACAGGGGGGGAGAACACTGAAGCTTTCTTT.

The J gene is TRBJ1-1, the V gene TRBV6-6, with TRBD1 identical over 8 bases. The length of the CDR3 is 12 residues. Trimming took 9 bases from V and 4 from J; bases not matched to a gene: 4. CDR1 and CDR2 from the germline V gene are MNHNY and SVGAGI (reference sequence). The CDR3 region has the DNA TGTGCCAGTTCTACAGGGGGCACTGAAGCTTTCTTT. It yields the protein CASSTGGTEAFF.

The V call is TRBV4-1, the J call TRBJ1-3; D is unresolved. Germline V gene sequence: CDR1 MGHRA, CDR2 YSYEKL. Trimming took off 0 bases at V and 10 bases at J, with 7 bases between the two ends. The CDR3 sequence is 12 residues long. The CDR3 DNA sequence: TGCGCCAGCAGCCAAGAAGAATTAACCATATATTTT. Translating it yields CASSQEELTIYF.

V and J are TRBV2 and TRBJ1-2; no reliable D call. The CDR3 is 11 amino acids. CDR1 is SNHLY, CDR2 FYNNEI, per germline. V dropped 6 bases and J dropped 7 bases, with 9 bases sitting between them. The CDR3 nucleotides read TGTGCCAGCAGCGAGATCCCTGGCTACACCTTC. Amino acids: CASSEIPGYTF.

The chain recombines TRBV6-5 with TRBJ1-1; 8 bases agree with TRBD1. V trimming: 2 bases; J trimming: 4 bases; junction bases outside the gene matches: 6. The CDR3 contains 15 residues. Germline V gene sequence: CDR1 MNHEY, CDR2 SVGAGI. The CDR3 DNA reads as TGTGCCAGCAGTTACGTTCAGGGGGCGAGCACTGAAGCTTTCTTT. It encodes CASSYVQGASTEAFF.